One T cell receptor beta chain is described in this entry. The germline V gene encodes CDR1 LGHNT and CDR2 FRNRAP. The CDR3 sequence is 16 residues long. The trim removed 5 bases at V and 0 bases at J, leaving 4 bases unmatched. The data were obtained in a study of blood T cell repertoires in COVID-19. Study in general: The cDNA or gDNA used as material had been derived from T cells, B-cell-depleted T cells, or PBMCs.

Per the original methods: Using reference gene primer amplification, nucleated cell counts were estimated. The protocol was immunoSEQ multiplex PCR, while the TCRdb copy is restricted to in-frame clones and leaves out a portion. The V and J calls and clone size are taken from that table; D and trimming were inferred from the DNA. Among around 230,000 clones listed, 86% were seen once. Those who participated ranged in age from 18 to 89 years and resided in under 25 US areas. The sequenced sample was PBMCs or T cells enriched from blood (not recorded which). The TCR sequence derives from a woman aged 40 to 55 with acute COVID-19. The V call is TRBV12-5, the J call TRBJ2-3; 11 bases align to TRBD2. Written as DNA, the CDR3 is TGTGCTAGTGGTCCGCGGACTAGCGGGAGCACAGATACGCAGTATTTT. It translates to CASGPRTSGSTDTQYF.